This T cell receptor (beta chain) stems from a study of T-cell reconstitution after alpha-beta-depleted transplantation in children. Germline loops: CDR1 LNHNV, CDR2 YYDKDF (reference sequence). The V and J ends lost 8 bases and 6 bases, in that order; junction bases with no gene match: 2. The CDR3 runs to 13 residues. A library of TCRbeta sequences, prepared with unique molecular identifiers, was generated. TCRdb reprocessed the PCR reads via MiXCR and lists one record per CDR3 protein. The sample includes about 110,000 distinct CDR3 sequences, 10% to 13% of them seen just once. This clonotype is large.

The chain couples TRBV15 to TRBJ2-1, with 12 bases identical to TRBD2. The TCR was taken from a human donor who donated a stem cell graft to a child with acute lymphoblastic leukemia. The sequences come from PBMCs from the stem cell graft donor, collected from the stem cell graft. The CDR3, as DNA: TGTGCCACCCTAGCGGGGGGGATCAATGAGCAGTTCTTC. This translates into CATLAGGINEQFF.